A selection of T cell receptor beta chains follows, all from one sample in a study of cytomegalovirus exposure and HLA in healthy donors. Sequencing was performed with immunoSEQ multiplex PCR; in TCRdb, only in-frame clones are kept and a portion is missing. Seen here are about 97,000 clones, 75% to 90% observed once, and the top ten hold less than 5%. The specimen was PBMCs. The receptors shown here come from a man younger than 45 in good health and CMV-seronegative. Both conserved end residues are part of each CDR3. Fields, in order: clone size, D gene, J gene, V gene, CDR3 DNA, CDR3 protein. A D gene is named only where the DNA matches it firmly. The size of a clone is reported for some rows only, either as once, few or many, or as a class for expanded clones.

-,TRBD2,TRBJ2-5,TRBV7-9,TGTGCCAGCAGCCCTAGCGGGGGGAATAAAGAGACCCAGTACTTC,CASSPSGGNKETQYF
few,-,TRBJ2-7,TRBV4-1,TGCGCCAGCAGCTTAGATAGAACCTACGAGCAGTACTTC,CASSLDRTYEQYF
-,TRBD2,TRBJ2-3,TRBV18,TGTGCCAGCTCACCGGGAATAGCGGGAGCAGATACGCAGTATTTT,CASSPGIAGADTQYF
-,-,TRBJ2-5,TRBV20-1,TGTTCTGGGGAGATCCAAGAGACCCAGTACTTC,CSGEIQETQYF
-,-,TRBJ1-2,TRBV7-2,TGTGCCAGCAGCTTGTTACAGGATAGCTACACCTTC,CASSLLQDSYTF
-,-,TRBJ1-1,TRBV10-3,TGTGCCATCAGTGAGATCGGGAGGGTCACGCTCAAAATCATGAACACTGAAGCTTTCTTT,CAISEIGRVTLKIMNTEAFF
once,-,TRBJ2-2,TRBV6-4,TGTGCCAGCAGCGATGAGGATGGCGCCGGGGAGCTGTTTTTT,CASSDEDGAGELFF
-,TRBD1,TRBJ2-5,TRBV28,TGTGCCACTACAGGGGGCATGGAGACCCAGTACTTC,CATTGGMETQYF
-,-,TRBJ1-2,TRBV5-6,TGTGCCAGCAGCTACAGGACAGTGAGATATGGCTACACCTTC,CASSYRTVRYGYTF
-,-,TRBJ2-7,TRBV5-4,TGTGCCAGCAGGGACGCCATCGGGGACGAGCAGTACTTC,CASRDAIGDEQYF
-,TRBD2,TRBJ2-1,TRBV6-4,TGTGCCAGCAGTGAAAAAGCGGGGAAGGGTGAGCAGTTCTTC,CASSEKAGKGEQFF
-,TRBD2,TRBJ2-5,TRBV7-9,TGTGCCAGCAGCCACGGTGGGGGGGGCCAAGAGACCCAGTACTTC,CASSHGGGGQETQYF
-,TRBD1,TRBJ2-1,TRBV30,TGTGCCTGGACAGGGACAGGGTCCGGGAATGAGCAGTTCTTC,CAWTGTGSGNEQFF
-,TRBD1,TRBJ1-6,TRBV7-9,TGTGCCAGCACCAAAGGGGGCATTTCACCCCTCCACTTT,CASTKGGISPLHF
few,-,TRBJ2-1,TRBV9,TGTGCCAGCAGCGTAGGGGTGGCGGATGAGCAGTTCTTC,CASSVGVADEQFF
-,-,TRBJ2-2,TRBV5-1,TGCGCCAGCAGCTTCGGGGCAGGGGGACTCACCGGGGAGCTGTTTTTT,CASSFGAGGLTGELFF
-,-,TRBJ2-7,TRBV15,TGTGCCACCAGCAGGTTGGGGAGCGGAACCGAGCAGTACTTC,CATSRLGSGTEQYF
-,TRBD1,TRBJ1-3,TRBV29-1,TGCAGCGTCGCCGGGACAGCGAGCACAACATCTGGAAACACCATATATTTT,CSVAGTASTTSGNTIYF
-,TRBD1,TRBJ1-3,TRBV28,TGTGCCAGCAGCGCGCTAGGACAGGTTCTCTCTGGAAACACCATATATTTT,CASSALGQVLSGNTIYF
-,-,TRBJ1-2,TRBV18,TGTGCCAGCTCGGAGGGACCGAACTATGGCTACACCTTC,CASSEGPNYGYTF
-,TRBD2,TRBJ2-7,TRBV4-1,TGCGCCAGCAGCCTCGGACTAGCGGGGAGCTCCTACGAGCAGTACTTC,CASSLGLAGSSYEQYF
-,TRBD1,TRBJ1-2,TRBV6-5,TGTGCCAGCAGTTACTCCGGACAGGCTGAAATCTATGGCTACACCTTC,CASSYSGQAEIYGYTF
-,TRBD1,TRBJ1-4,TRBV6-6,TGTGCCAGCAGTTTCACAGGGGGCTCTGAAAAACTGTTTTTT,CASSFTGGSEKLFF
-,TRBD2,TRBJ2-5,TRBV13,TGTGCCAGCAGCTCTAATAGCGGGGGTGAGACCCAGTACTTC,CASSSNSGGETQYF
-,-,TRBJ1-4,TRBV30,TGTGCTTGGAGTGGCAGGGGCCCTAGTGAAAAACTGTTTTTT,CAWSGRGPSEKLFF
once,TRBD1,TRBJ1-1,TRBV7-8,TGTGCCAGCAGCTACCCGGGACAGGGGGGGGTCACTGAAGCTTTCTTT,CASSYPGQGGVTEAFF
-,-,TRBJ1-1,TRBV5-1,TGCGCCAGCAGCCGACTACCGGGCGGCACTGAAGCTTTCTTT,CASSRLPGGTEAFF
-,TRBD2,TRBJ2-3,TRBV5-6,TGTGCCAGCAGCTTCCTTACTAGCGGTCAAGATACGCAGTATTTT,CASSFLTSGQDTQYF
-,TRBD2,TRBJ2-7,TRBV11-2,TGTGCCAGCAGCCTTAGGACTAGCGGGAACTACGAGCAGTACTTC,CASSLRTSGNYEQYF
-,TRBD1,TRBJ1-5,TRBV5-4,TGTGCCAGCAGCCTTGGCGGGACAGCCAATTATCAGCCCCAGCATTTT,CASSLGGTANYQPQHF
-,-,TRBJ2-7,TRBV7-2,TGTGCCAGCAGCTTAACAACAGGGACCTACGAGCAGTACTTC,CASSLTTGTYEQYF
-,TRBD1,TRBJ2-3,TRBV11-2,TGTGCCAGCAGCTACGGGACAGCTACTCCTAGCACAGATACGCAGTATTTT,CASSYGTATPSTDTQYF
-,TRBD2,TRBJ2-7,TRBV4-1,TGCGCCAGCAGCCAGACTACGCGGGAGGCGTGGTACGAGCAGTACTTC,CASSQTTREAWYEQYF
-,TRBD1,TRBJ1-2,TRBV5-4,TGTGCCAGCACCAGGACAGGGTGGGATTATGGCTACACCTTC,CASTRTGWDYGYTF
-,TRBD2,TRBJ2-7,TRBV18,TGTGCCAGCTCACCAGTTCCTAGCGGGAATGGTGCAAGGGAGCAGTACTTC,CASSPVPSGNGAREQYF
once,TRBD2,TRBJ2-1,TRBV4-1,TGCGCCAGCAGGGACCGGGGAGGGGATGGTGAGCAGTTCTTC,CASRDRGGDGEQFF
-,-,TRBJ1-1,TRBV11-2,TGTGCCAGCAGCTCGCCCAGACAGAACACTGAAGCTTTCTTT,CASSSPRQNTEAFF
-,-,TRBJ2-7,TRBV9,TGTGCCACCTACTACGAGCAGTACTTC,CATYYEQYF
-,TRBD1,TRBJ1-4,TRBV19,TGTGCCAGTAGAACGACAGGGGCAACTAATGAAAAACTGTTTTTT,CASRTTGATNEKLFF
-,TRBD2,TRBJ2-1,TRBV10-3,TGTGCCACAAGACTAGCGGGAGTCCACAATGAGCAGTTCTTC,CATRLAGVHNEQFF
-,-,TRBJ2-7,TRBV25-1,TGTGCCAGCAGTGGGGGGACATTTGACTACGAGCAGTACTTC,CASSGGTFDYEQYF
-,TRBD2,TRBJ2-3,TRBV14,TGTGCCAGCAGTCACGGGAGGACTAGCGGGAGGGATTACACAGATACGCAGTATTTT,CASSHGRTSGRDYTDTQYF
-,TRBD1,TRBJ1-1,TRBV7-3,TGTGCCAGCAGCTTCCGGACAGGGAGCACTGAAGCTTTCTTT,CASSFRTGSTEAFF
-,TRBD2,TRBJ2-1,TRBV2,TGTGCCAGCATTAGTAGCGGGGGGCGCAATGAGCAGTTCTTC,CASISSGGRNEQFF
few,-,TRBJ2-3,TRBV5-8,TGTGCCAGCAGCTTCTATGTTGGAGATACGCAGTATTTT,CASSFYVGDTQYF
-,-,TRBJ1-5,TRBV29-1,TGCAGCGTTGGATCTGACTCCAATCAGCCCCAGCATTTT,CSVGSDSNQPQHF
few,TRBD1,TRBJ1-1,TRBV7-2,TGTGCCAGCAGCAAAGACAGGGTCAACACTGAAGCTTTCTTT,CASSKDRVNTEAFF
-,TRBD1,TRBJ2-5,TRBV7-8,TGTGCCAGCGGTCGACAGGGGGCCGACGGGACCCAGTACTTC,CASGRQGADGTQYF
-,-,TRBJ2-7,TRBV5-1,TGCGCCAGCAGCTTGTCTCCTACAGGGCCCTCTCGGGAGCAGTACTTC,CASSLSPTGPSREQYF
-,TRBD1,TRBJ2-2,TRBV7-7,TGTGCTAGCAGCCAGGGGACAGCGCACACCGGGGAGCTGTTTTTT,CASSQGTAHTGELFF